The 18 T cell receptor beta chains below all came from one sample that was sequenced in a study of cytomegalovirus exposure and HLA in healthy donors. The PCR employed 60 Vbeta primers together with 13 Jbeta primers. The protocol was immunoSEQ multiplex PCR, while the TCRdb copy is restricted to in-frame clones and leaves out a portion. Among approximately 140,000 clones listed, 78% were seen once. The sequenced sample consisted of PBMCs. The source of these receptors is a woman between 40 and 55 years old in good health and CMV-seronegative.

J is TRBJ1-4 and V is TRBV6-5; D call uncertain. Per germline, CDR1 MNHEY and CDR2 SVGAGI. Trimming took off 0 bases at V and 10 bases at J, with 12 bases between the two ends. CDR3 length: 14 amino acids. Here the CDR3 reads CASSYSEPRRKLFF. Written as DNA, the CDR3 is TGTGCCAGCAGTTACTCGGAGCCGCGTCGAAAACTGTTTTTT.

This sequence joins TRBV7-5 and TRBJ1-1; the table's TRBD1 call for D was not verified on the DNA. TRBV7-5 is a listed pseudogene. There are 13 residues in the CDR3. The CDR3 sequence: CVRSFQANTEAFF. In DNA, the CDR3 is TGTGTCAGAAGCTTCCAGGCCAACACTGAAGCTTTCTTT.

The chain carries TRBV19 and TRBJ2-7; the D is unclear. The germline V and J ends were trimmed by 3 bases and 5 bases, with 17 bases remaining between them. CDR1 and CDR2 (germline): LNHDA, SQIVND (reference sequence). This CDR3 has 15 residues. The CDR3 loop reads CASSMKAPMGHEQYF. For the CDR3, the DNA is TGTGCCAGTAGTATGAAGGCCCCCATGGGCCACGAGCAGTACTTC.

V is TRBV7-2 and J is TRBJ2-7; 12 nucleotides align to TRBD2. The V segment lost 0 bases and the J segment 6 bases; nucleotides outside the gene matches: 6. The CDR3 covers 16 residues. Germline CDR1 and CDR2: SGHTA and FQGNSA. As DNA, the CDR3 is TGTGCCAGCAGCTTAGCCTCTAGCGGGGGGGCCCTCGAGCAGTACTTC. Protein product: CASSLASSGGALEQYF. Combining the CDR3 with reference TRBV7-2 and TRBJ2-7 gives the whole variable domain GAGVSQSPSNKVTEKGKDVELRCDPISGHTALYWYRQSLGQGLEFLIYFQGNSAPDKSGLPSDRFSAERTGGSVSTLTIQRTQQEDSAVYLCASSLASSGGALEQYFGPGTRLTVT.

V gene TRBV2 combines with J gene TRBJ1-1; D remains unclear. This CDR3 is built from 15 residues. Per germline, CDR1 SNHLY and CDR2 FYNNEI. Trimming shortened V by 2 bases and J by 1 base, and 11 bases separated the two germline ends. The CDR3 bases are TGTGCCAGCAGTGAAATAAAGGGAGGGAACACTGAAGCTTTCTTT. Protein: CASSEIKGGNTEAFF.

This sequence joins TRBV5-1 and TRBJ2-3, with 8 bases that match TRBD2. The CDR3 extends over 16 amino acids. Trimming at V came to 0 bases and at J to 1 base, leaving 4 bases not matched to a gene. Germline V gene sequence: CDR1 SGHRS, CDR2 YFSETQ. The CDR3 DNA reads as TGCGCCAGCAGCTTGGAAGATAGCGGGGGCACAGATACGCAGTATTTT. Protein: CASSLEDSGGTDTQYF.

A few counts support this clone. CDR3 nucleotide sequence: TGTGCCAGCAGCTCCGCCCTGTCGGGTGAAGCTTTCTTT. Translated, it gives CASSSALSGEAFF. This chain connects TRBV7-2 to TRBJ1-1, with D unclear. Trimming shortened V by 4 bases and J by 7 bases, and 13 bases separated the two germline ends. Germline CDR1 and CDR2: SGHTA and FQGNSA. This CDR3 contains 13 residues.

This clone was observed a few times. This chain joins TRBV9 and TRBJ2-7, with D tentatively TRBD2 (6 bases). The CDR3 totals 12 residues. CDR1 and CDR2 from the germline V gene are SGDLS and YYNGEE. V was cut by 0 bases and J by 13 bases, with 14 bases left in between. The CDR3 sequence is CASSVVEGPLYF. Written as DNA, the CDR3 is TGTGCCAGCAGCGTAGTGGAGGGGCCCCTATACTTC.

J is TRBJ1-2 and V is TRBV7-9; 7 nucleotides agree with TRBD1. This CDR3 contains 15 residues. CDR1 SEHNR and CDR2 FQNEAQ come from the germline V gene (reference sequence). The ends lost 5 bases at V and 4 bases at J; junction bases unmatched: 10. The CDR3 region is CASSQTDRETYGYTF. In DNA form, the CDR3 reads TGTGCCAGCAGCCAGACAGACAGGGAGACCTATGGCTACACCTTC.

The V gene is TRBV18, the J gene TRBJ1-6, with 11 bases matching TRBD1. With 6 bases clipped from V and 6 bases from J, the junction kept 4 bases outside the gene matches. The length of the CDR3 is 15 residues. Looked up from germline, CDR1 is KGHSH and CDR2 is LQKENI. Here the CDR3 reads CASSIGQGANSPLHF. DNA of the CDR3: TGTGCCAGCTCCATTGGACAGGGGGCTAATTCACCCCTCCACTTT.

This clone was recorded a few times. V is TRBV5-4 and J is TRBJ2-7, with TRBD2 identical over 8 bases. The J segment lost 3 bases and the V segment lost 9 bases, leaving 14 bases of the junction unmatched. The CDR3 runs 15 residues. Germline-derived CDR1 and CDR2 are SGHNT and YYREEE (reference sequence). The CDR3 here is CATGGVDEGGYEQYF. The CDR3 nucleotides read TGTGCCACGGGAGGGGTAGACGAAGGCGGCTACGAGCAGTACTTC.

J is TRBJ1-1 and V is TRBV7-6, with 8 bases that match TRBD1. CDR1 is SGHVS and CDR2 is FNYEAQ in the germline V gene. J lost 1 base, V lost 2 bases, and 3 bases had no gene match. The CDR3 loop spans 15 amino acids. In nucleotides, the CDR3 is TGTGCCAGCAGCTTATGGACAGGGACGAACACTGAAGCTTTCTTT. Its protein is CASSLWTGTNTEAFF.

This chain connects TRBV29-1 to TRBJ2-5, with 10 nucleotides matching TRBD1. Germline V gene data show CDR1 as SQVTM and CDR2 as ANQGSEA. This CDR3 is built from 12 residues. Trimming removed 7 bases from V and 5 bases from J; junction bases left unmatched: 4. The CDR3 loop reads CSGGQGVETQYF. The CDR3 bases are TGCAGCGGTGGACAGGGGGTTGAGACCCAGTACTTC.

This clone was seen only once. The chain links TRBV7-3 to TRBJ2-1; possible D gene TRBD2, 6 bases. Germline assignment: CDR1 SGHTA and CDR2 FQGTGA. The CDR3 consists of 15 residues. The V and J ends lost 4 bases and 0 bases respectively, with 10 bases between them. The CDR3: CASSSDGSSYNEQFF. The CDR3 nucleotides read TGTGCCAGCAGCTCGGACGGGAGCTCCTACAATGAGCAGTTCTTC.

This chain uses TRBV19 with TRBJ2-7, with a possible D match to TRBD2 (6 bases). Germline values: CDR1 LNHDA, CDR2 SQIVND (reference sequence). CDR3 length: 14 amino acids. The V end was cut by 4 bases, the J end by 2 bases, with 12 bases between. CDR3 in DNA: TGTGCCAGTAGTAAGGCGGGGCCGGCCTACGAGCAGTACTTC. Translated: CASSKAGPAYEQYF. Based on the CDR3 plus reference TRBV19 and TRBJ2-7, the full variable domain is DGGITQSPKYLFRKEGQNVTLSCEQNLNHDAMYWYRQDPGQGLRLIYYSQIVNDFQKGDIAEGYSVSREKKESFPLTVTSAQKNPTAFYLCASSKAGPAYEQYFGPGTRLTVT.

The J gene is TRBJ1-1, the V gene TRBV7-9; perhaps TRBD1 as D (6 bases). Trimming pared 3 bases from V and 5 bases from J, leaving 13 bases between. The CDR3 is 14 amino acids. Germline assignment: CDR1 SEHNR and CDR2 FQNEAQ (reference sequence). The CDR3 region is CASSFGPQGTEAFF. The CDR3 coding sequence is TGTGCCAGCAGCTTCGGGCCCCAGGGGACTGAAGCTTTCTTT.

J is TRBJ2-7 and V is TRBV19, with a weak D call TRBD1 (6 bases). The CDR3 contains 12 residues. Trimming shortened V by 9 bases and J by 5 bases, and 14 bases separated the two germline ends. Germline V gene lookup returns CDR1 LNHDA and CDR2 SQIVND (reference sequence). The CDR3 nucleotides are TGTGCCAGCGCAACAGGGTTCAACGAGCAGTACTTC. It specifies CASATGFNEQYF.

V is TRBV30 and J is TRBJ2-3, with TRBD2 matching 7 bases. Germline V gene data show CDR1 as GTSNPN and CDR2 as SVGIG (reference sequence). The CDR3 runs 15 residues. J was trimmed by 3 bases and V by 2 bases; bases with no gene match: 8. The CDR3 DNA is TGTGCCTGGAGTCCCTCGGGACTAAGTACAGATACGCAGTATTTT. Amino acids: CAWSPSGLSTDTQYF.